This T cell receptor beta chain was sequenced in a study of OX40 agonist ivuxolimab in advanced cancers. Overall study context: Dose-escalation patients had hepatocellular carcinoma, melanoma, renal cell or head and neck cancer. Study conclusions and caveats: Among T cells, CD8+ cells averaged more expanded clones than CD4+ cells.

Some clones are missing from TCRdb's copy, which holds only in-frame ones; the method was immunoSEQ multiplex PCR. Here the sample spans over 90,000 clones, approximately 94% being singletons. In its sample, this clone was seen once. Its specificity is unknown. Sample: CD4+ or CD8+ T cells sorted from blood, taken in a trial of the OX40 agonist ivuxolimab. This clonotype was obtained from an adult with an advanced solid tumor such as melanoma, head and neck, liver or kidney cancer.

For the CDR3, the DNA is TGTGCCAGCAGCTTAAAGGGCGAGCAGTACTTC. This sequence encodes CASSLKGEQYF. The chain uses TRBV7-2 and TRBJ2-7; D unclear. The CDR3 has 11 residues. Trimming left V 2 bases short and J 6 bases short, with 5 bases between. Germline CDR1 reads SGHTA; CDR2 reads FQGNSA.